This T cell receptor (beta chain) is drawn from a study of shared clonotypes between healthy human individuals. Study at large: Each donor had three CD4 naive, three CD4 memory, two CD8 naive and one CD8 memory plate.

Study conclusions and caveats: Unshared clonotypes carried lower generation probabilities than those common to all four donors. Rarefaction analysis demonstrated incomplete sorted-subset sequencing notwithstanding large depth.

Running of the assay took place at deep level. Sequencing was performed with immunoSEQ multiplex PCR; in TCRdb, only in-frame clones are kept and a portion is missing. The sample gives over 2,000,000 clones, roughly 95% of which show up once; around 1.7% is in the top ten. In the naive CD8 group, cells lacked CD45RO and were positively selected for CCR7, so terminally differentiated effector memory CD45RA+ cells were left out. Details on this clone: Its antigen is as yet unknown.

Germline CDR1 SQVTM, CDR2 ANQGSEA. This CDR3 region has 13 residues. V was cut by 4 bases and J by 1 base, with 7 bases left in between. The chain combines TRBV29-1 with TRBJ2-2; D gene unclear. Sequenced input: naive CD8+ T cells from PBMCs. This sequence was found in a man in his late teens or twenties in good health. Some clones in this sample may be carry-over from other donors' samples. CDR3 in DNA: TGCAGCGTTGGCCAGGAGAACACCGGGGAGCTGTTTTTT. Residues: CSVGQENTGELFF.